The 26 T cell receptor beta chains below were found in one sample sequenced in a study of CD8+ T cells in alopecia areata. Sorting of CD4+ cells into CD25+CD127- cells was carried out for about 5 patients. After isolation, RNA underwent reverse transcription to generate cDNA as the sequencing template. Using immunoSEQ multiplex PCR, the repertoire was profiled, and TCRdb retains in-frame clones only, with some absent. The sample comprises roughly 40,000 clones, over 50% of which are singletons, and more than 1.5% rests with the top ten. Input material: CD4+ Tregs sorted from blood. The receptors originated from a human donor with alopecia areata.

This clone was found a few times. The gene calls are TRBV11-2 and TRBJ2-6; D is undetermined. The CDR3 totals 16 residues. Germline assignment: CDR1 SGHAT and CDR2 FQNNGV. Trimming removed 4 bases at V and 0 bases at J, with 10 bases between. CDR3 nucleotides: TGTGCCAGCAGCTGGGTAGGCCTCTCTGGGGCCAACGTCCTGACTTTC. Encoded protein: CASSWVGLSGANVLTF.

The chain joins TRBV7-9 to TRBJ2-3; TRBD2 aligns across 8 bases. The CDR3 contains 16 residues. Germline V gene data show CDR1 as SEHNR and CDR2 as FQNEAQ (reference sequence). Trimming at V came to 5 bases and at J to 0 bases, leaving 7 bases not matched to a gene. The CDR3 loop is CASSIGTSLSTDTQYF. CDR3 bases: TGTGCCAGCAGCATCGGGACTAGTCTTAGCACAGATACGCAGTATTTT. Variable domain in full (rest from reference TRBV7-9 and TRBJ2-3): DTGVSQNPRHKITKRGQNVTFRCDPISEHNRLYWYRQTLGQGPEFLTYFQNEAQLEKSRLLSDRFSAERPKGSFSTLEIQRTEQGDSAMYLCASSIGTSLSTDTQYFGPGTRLTVL.

The chain is built from TRBV5-1 and TRBJ1-1; 7 nucleotides align to TRBD1. This CDR3 comprises 15 residues. V gave up 2 bases and J gave up 3 bases; unmatched junction bases: 7. Per germline, CDR1 SGHRS and CDR2 YFSETQ. In DNA, the CDR3 is TGCGCCAGCAGCTTTGACAGGGTTGGTGACACTGAAGCTTTCTTT. The encoded protein is CASSFDRVGDTEAFF.

This clone was counted a few times. The rearrangement uses TRBV28 and TRBJ1-5; maybe TRBD1 (6 bases). V lost 2 bases and J lost 5, with 16 bases in between. CDR3 size: 16 residues. Germline lookup yields CDR1 MDHEN and CDR2 SYDVKM. The CDR3 nucleotides are TGTGCCAGCAGTTTAAATGGCAGGGGTCCATATCAGCCCCAGCATTTT. Its translation is CASSLNGRGPYQPQHF.

The rearrangement uses TRBV21-1 and TRBJ1-1; whether TRBD1, the table's D call, matches the DNA was not checked. TRBV21-1 is a pseudogene segment. This CDR3 comprises 14 residues. Written as DNA, the CDR3 is TGTGCCAGCAGCACCGGGACACCGAGGACTGAAGCTTTCTTT. Translated: CASSTGTPRTEAFF.

In this sample, this clone turned up a few times. V is TRBV28 and J is TRBJ2-1, with 10 positions matching TRBD2. CDR1 and CDR2 from the germline V gene are MDHEN and SYDVKM. Losses at the gene ends were 3 bases for V and 9 bases for J; bases not matched to a gene: 11. This CDR3 spans 16 amino acids. The CDR3 loop is CASSFWSEREGGEQFF. CDR3 sequence (DNA): TGTGCCAGCAGTTTTTGGTCGGAGCGGGAGGGTGGTGAGCAGTTCTTC.

This clone was seen more than once but under ten times. V usage is TRBV7-2 and J usage is TRBJ2-7; D not certain. Trimming stripped 3 bases from V and 3 bases from J, with 9 bases between. CDR3 length: 13 amino acids. CDR1 is SGHTA, CDR2 FQGNSA, per germline. CDR3 loop: CASSLGHYYEQYF. In nucleotides, the CDR3 is TGTGCCAGCAGCTTGGGTCACTACTACGAGCAGTACTTC.

This chain connects TRBV29-1 to TRBJ2-7; the D call may be TRBD1 or TRBD2 (5 bases each). The CDR3 covers 12 residues. From germline, CDR1 is SQVTM and CDR2 ANQGSEA. The ends were cut back, 4 bases at V and 2 bases at J, with 9 bases in the middle. CDR3 in DNA: TGCAGCGTTGGGGACGGTCCCTACGAGCAGTACTTC. It yields the protein CSVGDGPYEQYF.

The gene calls are TRBV11-2 and TRBJ2-2; either TRBD1 or TRBD2 may fit D (5 bases each). Germline values: CDR1 SGHAT, CDR2 FQNNGV. V was pared by 1 base and J by 3 bases, with 9 bases between. The CDR3 is 15 amino acids. The CDR3 DNA reads as TGTGCCAGCAGCTTAGCGGGGCATTACACCGGGGAGCTGTTTTTT. Its translation: CASSLAGHYTGELFF.

This clone has more than one count but fewer than ten. The sample holds other DNA sequences that translate to the same CDR3. The chain employs TRBV18 and TRBJ2-7, with D hard to call. Germline values: CDR1 KGHSH, CDR2 LQKENI. V gave up 5 bases and J gave up 1 base, with 3 bases separating them. This CDR3 is 11 amino acids long. The CDR3 loop is CASSSSYEQYF. The CDR3, as DNA: TGTGCCAGCTCATCGTCCTACGAGCAGTACTTC. Using reference TRBV18 and TRBJ2-7 for the parts outside the CDR3, the full variable domain is NAGVMQNPRHLVRRRGQEARLRCSPMKGHSHVYWYRQLPEEGLKFMVYLQKENIIDESGMPKERFSAEFPKEGPSILRIQQVVRGDSAAYFCASSSSYEQYFGPGTRLTVT.

The V and J genes are TRBV7-2 and TRBJ2-5; no definite D call. CDR3 size: 14 residues. The V and J ends lost 1 base and 4 bases respectively, with 10 bases between them. Germline V gene sequence: CDR1 SGHTA, CDR2 FQGNSA. The CDR3 coding sequence is TGTGCCAGCAGCTTAGAGCTAACTGTAGAGACCCAGTACTTC. Translating gives CASSLELTVETQYF.

The genes are TRBV29-1 and TRBJ1-5; D gene ambiguous. Germline-derived CDR1 and CDR2 are SQVTM and ANQGSEA. Trimming cost V 4 bases and J 2 bases, with 9 bases left between them. The CDR3 has 13 residues. The CDR3 bases are TGCAGCGTTGGTGAGAGGGGCAATCAGCCCCAGCATTTT. This gives the protein CSVGERGNQPQHF.

V is TRBV7-8 and J is TRBJ2-5; maybe TRBD1 (7 bases). This CDR3 comprises 15 residues. Germline values: CDR1 SGHVS, CDR2 FQNEAQ. The V end lost 2 bases, the J end lost 4 bases, and 14 bases lay between the germline ends. CDR3 sequence reads: CASSLRRAGGETQYF. CDR3 DNA sequence: TGTGCCAGCAGCTTAAGGAGGGCAGGGGGAGAGACCCAGTACTTC.

The chain employs TRBV2 and TRBJ1-5; TRBD1 is a possible D gene (5 bases). The germline V gene encodes CDR1 SNHLY and CDR2 FYNNEI. The germline V and J ends were trimmed by 5 bases and 5 bases, with 10 bases remaining between them. The CDR3 covers 13 residues. CDR3 coding DNA: TGTGCCAGCAGTCCGACAGTGTATCAGCCCCAGCATTTT. It translates to CASSPTVYQPQHF.

The V gene is TRBV5-4, the J gene TRBJ1-1; D gene uncertain. Looked up from germline, CDR1 is SGHNT and CDR2 is YYREEE (reference sequence). V was shortened by 5 bases and J by 0 bases, with 17 bases between the two germline ends. CDR3 length equals 16 residues. CDR3 sequence: CASSRPRTGMNTEAFF. CDR3 nucleotide sequence: TGTGCCAGCAGTCGACCGAGGACGGGCATGAACACTGAAGCTTTCTTT.

The CDR3 DNA reads TGCGCCAGCAGCTTGGCGGGACTAGAGGCCAAAAACATTCAGTACTTC. It is translated as CASSLAGLEAKNIQYF. This chain links TRBV5-1 with TRBJ2-4; 8 bases match TRBD2. V shed 0 bases and J 1 base; nucleotides not matched to a gene: 3. Germline-derived CDR1 and CDR2 are SGHRS and YFSETQ. CDR3 length: 16 residues. The variable domain in full, completed from reference TRBV5-1 and TRBJ2-4, reads KAGVTQTPRYLIKTRGQQVTLSCSPISGHRSVSWYQQTPGQGLQFLFEYFSETQRNKGNFPGRFSGRQFSNSRSEMNVSTLELGDSALYLCASSLAGLEAKNIQYFGAGTRLSVL.

This chain joins TRBV28 and TRBJ2-7, with a tentative D call TRBD1 (7 bases). Germline-derived CDR1 and CDR2 are MDHEN and SYDVKM. The CDR3 is 13 amino acids. Trimming shortened V by 7 bases and J by 8 bases, and 18 bases separated the two germline ends. Here the CDR3 reads CASTPPGGRQQYF. DNA of the CDR3: TGTGCCAGCACACCACCAGGGGGGCGGCAGCAGTACTTC.

The CDR3 loop reads CASSPGGNTEAFF. The DNA for the CDR3 is TGTGCCAGCAGCCCCGGGGGGAACACTGAAGCTTTCTTT. This chain uses TRBV7-9 with TRBJ1-1, with a tentative D call TRBD1 (5 bases). Germline V CDR1 and CDR2: SEHNR, FQNEAQ (reference sequence). V gave up 5 bases and J gave up 1 base, with 8 bases separating them. This CDR3 has 13 residues.

The chain has TRBV5-1 and TRBJ2-5, with D tentatively TRBD1 or TRBD2 (5 bases each). The CDR3 covers 15 residues. The V end was cut by 0 bases, the J end by 2 bases, with 11 bases between. CDR1 and CDR2 (germline): SGHRS, YFSETQ. The CDR3 reads CASSLEGPLQETQYF. The CDR3 nucleotides read TGCGCCAGCAGCTTGGAGGGACCACTACAAGAGACCCAGTACTTC.

This clone occurred a few times. The CDR3 spells CASSLDRGRNEKLFF. CDR3 DNA: TGCGCCAGCAGCCTAGACAGGGGCCGAAATGAAAAACTGTTTTTT. The V call is TRBV5-1, the J call TRBJ1-4; 8 nucleotides match TRBD1. Per the germline V gene, CDR1 is SGHRS and CDR2 is YFSETQ. This CDR3 contains 15 residues. Trimming cost V 4 bases and J 5 bases; bases outside gene matches: 7.

The rearrangement links TRBV6-1 to TRBJ2-7; no reliable D call. The CDR3 spans 15 residues. V was cut by 8 bases and J by 3 bases, with 20 bases left in between. Germline V gene lookup returns CDR1 MNHNS and CDR2 SASEGT. The DNA of the CDR3 is TGTGCCAGCGGCGAATCGTGGGGTTCGGGCTACGAGCAGTACTTC. Translated: CASGESWGSGYEQYF.

The genes are TRBV7-9 and TRBJ1-2, with D hard to call. In germline, CDR1 is SEHNR, CDR2 FQNEAQ (reference sequence). CDR3 length: 13 amino acids. V lost 4 bases and J lost 6, with 12 bases in between. DNA for the CDR3: TGTGCCAGCAGCTCACCTAATCTGGATGGCTACACCTTC. It codes for CASSSPNLDGYTF.

CDR3 in DNA: TGCGCCAGCAGCCAAGGACGGAAAGATACGCAGTATTTT. Its translation is CASSQGRKDTQYF. The chain combines TRBV4-3 with TRBJ2-3; D ambiguous. Trimming took 1 base from V and 5 from J, leaving 7 bases between them. The CDR3 sequence is 13 residues long. Germline lookup yields CDR1 LGHNA and CDR2 YSLEER.

The chain uses TRBV7-2 and TRBJ1-2; TRBD1 aligns across 7 bases. This CDR3 is 13 amino acids long. Germline values: CDR1 SGHTA, CDR2 FQGNSA. The junction had 7 bases not matched to a gene; V was cut back by 2 bases and J by 10 bases. CDR3 sequence reads: CASSLPGQGVYTF. CDR3 nucleotides: TGTGCCAGCAGCTTACCCGGGCAGGGGGTCTACACCTTC.

This clone was seen only once. The chain couples TRBV6-5 to TRBJ1-1; maybe TRBD1 (5 bases). V was trimmed by 4 bases and J by 0 bases, leaving 12 bases between them. The CDR3 loop spans 15 amino acids. The germline V gene encodes CDR1 MNHEY and CDR2 SVGAGI. CDR3 residues: CASSWGVLMNTEAFF. CDR3 sequence (DNA): TGTGCCAGCAGTTGGGGCGTCCTGATGAACACTGAAGCTTTCTTT.

This chain joins TRBV7-2 and TRBJ2-7, with D perhaps TRBD1 (6 bases). Trimming took off 4 bases at V and 2 bases at J, with 15 bases between the two ends. The CDR3 is 15 residues long. CDR1 is SGHTA, CDR2 FQGNSA, per germline. The CDR3 protein is CASSSMGHRTYEQYF. The CDR3 bases are TGTGCCAGCAGCTCGATGGGACATCGCACCTACGAGCAGTACTTC.